This T cell receptor beta chain was captured in a study of PD-1 blockade in mismatch repair-deficient tumors (dated by TCRdb to about 2017). Looking at the study overall: Between September 2013 and late 2016, 86 consecutive patients with around 11 mismatch repair-deficient cancer types, all previously treated and progressing, were enrolled in the trial. Tumor-associated T cell clones in the peripheral blood of patients responding to PD-1 blockade were tracked using deep sequencing of TCR CDR3 regions. What the research found in general, with its limitations: Tumor-resident clones, often undetectable in blood before treatment, expanded rapidly after pembrolizumab and then contracted, generally before radiologic responses.

This clone was seen just once. Its antigen is still unknown. One base away there is no much larger clone; base qualities are not given. The library came from the immunoSEQ multiplex PCR assay. This immuneACCESS table, as held by TCRdb, lists in-frame sequences with V and J called but not all clones. Of the missing ones, under half trace to an unresolved V gene in checked studies; the others have no known cause. For this sample there are fewer than 10,000 clones; 85% to 90% appear just once. The top ten clones comprise approximately 0.91% of the sample. The CDR3 runs 12 amino acids, cysteine and phenylalanine included. Just the 36-base CDR3 DNA is kept, in frame starting at base 1. V is pruned by 5 bases and J by 8 bases, leaving 3 bases of the junction without a gene match. From a lookup of the germline V gene, CDR1 and CDR2 are SGHNT and YENEEA. For every enrolled patient, mismatch repair deficiency was confirmed by either polymerase chain reaction or immunohistochemistry. TCR sequencing was carried out for three patients who responded to pembrolizumab therapy. The phase II trial prospectively evaluated PD-1 blockade with pembrolizumab in advanced mismatch repair-deficient cancers, independent of tissue of origin. Peripheral blood T cell samples were serially collected before and at multiple times after PD-1 blockade was started. Blood sampling times were expressed in weeks after the first pembrolizumab dose.

The rearrangement joined TRBV11-3 to TRBJ2-1, with TRBD1 identical over 7 junction bases. This receptor was identified in an adult with mismatch repair-deficient cancer. Here the sequenced sample was PBMCs, taken around 46 weeks after starting pembrolizumab. The DNA sequence is TGTGCCAGCAGCCTCGGGACAGATGAGCAGTTCTTC. Translation gives CASSLGTDEQFF.